A selection of T cell receptor beta chains follows, all from one sample in a study of beta chain features in type 1 diabetes. Only in-frame clones appear in the TCRdb table, and some are missing; sequencing was by immunoSEQ multiplex PCR. The sample shows about 710,000 clones, around an eighth of them seen only once. The sample taken for sequencing was naive CD4+ T cells from blood. Receptors were obtained from a man younger than 35 with type 1 diabetes. Each CDR3 is given with its conserved first and last residue. The D gene is left open where the match is weak. The listing skips clone size in some rows; elsewhere it reads once, few, many or a size class.

V gene: TRBV7-2; clone size: NA; J gene: TRBJ2-3; D gene: TRBD2; CDR3 protein: CASSTRLAGSTDTQYF; CDR3 DNA: TGTGCCAGCAGCACCAGACTAGCGGGGAGCACAGATACGCAGTATTTT
V gene: TRBV28; clone size: few; J gene: TRBJ2-7; D gene: TRBD2; CDR3 protein: CASGLGLAGAYEQYF; CDR3 DNA: TGTGCCAGCGGGCTCGGGCTAGCGGGGGCCTACGAGCAGTACTTC
V gene: TRBV7-9; clone size: NA; J gene: TRBJ1-6; D gene: TRBD1; CDR3 protein: CASTHNRGGNSPLHF; CDR3 DNA: TGTGCCAGCACCCACAACAGGGGAGGGAATTCACCCCTCCACTTT
V gene: TRBV19; clone size: NA; J gene: TRBJ2-5; D gene: TRBD1; CDR3 protein: CASSNGQGRETQYF; CDR3 DNA: TGTGCCAGTAGCAACGGACAGGGCCGAGAGACCCAGTACTTC
V gene: TRBV7-2; clone size: NA; J gene: TRBJ1-5; D gene: NA; CDR3 protein: CASSFAGAQPQHF; CDR3 DNA: TGTGCCAGCAGCTTCGCAGGGGCTCAGCCCCAGCATTTT
V gene: TRBV7-2; clone size: NA; J gene: TRBJ1-6; D gene: TRBD1; CDR3 protein: CASRSRTGSSSPLHF; CDR3 DNA: TGTGCCAGCAGATCCCGGACAGGGAGCAGTTCACCCCTCCACTTT
V gene: TRBV19; clone size: few; J gene: TRBJ2-7; D gene: TRBD2; CDR3 protein: CASSSGGSREQYF; CDR3 DNA: TGTGCCAGTAGTTCCGGGGGGAGCCGCGAGCAGTACTTC
V gene: TRBV29-1; clone size: NA; J gene: TRBJ2-3; D gene: NA; CDR3 protein: CSVDPIDTQYF; CDR3 DNA: TGCAGCGTTGACCCGATAGATACGCAGTATTTT
V gene: TRBV7-2; clone size: few; J gene: TRBJ2-7; D gene: NA; CDR3 protein: CASSLAALEQYF; CDR3 DNA: TGTGCCAGCAGCTTAGCCGCCCTGGAGCAGTACTTC
V gene: TRBV9; clone size: few; J gene: TRBJ1-1; D gene: TRBD1; CDR3 protein: CASSVDGQGGTEAFF; CDR3 DNA: TGTGCCAGCAGCGTAGACGGACAGGGAGGCACTGAAGCTTTCTTT
V gene: TRBV5-1; clone size: NA; J gene: TRBJ2-1; D gene: NA; CDR3 protein: CASSLGRSEQFF; CDR3 DNA: TGCGCCAGCAGCTTGGGTCGGAGTGAGCAGTTCTTC
V gene: TRBV5-4; clone size: few; J gene: TRBJ1-2; D gene: NA; CDR3 protein: CASSVPGTSLSGYTF; CDR3 DNA: TGTGCCAGCAGCGTTCCCGGGACTAGTTTGTCTGGCTACACCTTC
V gene: TRBV7-9; clone size: NA; J gene: TRBJ1-2; D gene: NA; CDR3 protein: CASSRLLFDYGYTF; CDR3 DNA: TGTGCCAGCAGCCGCCTCTTATTTGACTATGGCTACACCTTC
V gene: TRBV7-9; clone size: few; J gene: TRBJ1-2; D gene: NA; CDR3 protein: CASSPGQSYGYTF; CDR3 DNA: TGTGCCAGCAGCCCCGGACAGAGCTATGGCTACACCTTC
V gene: TRBV6-6; clone size: NA; J gene: TRBJ2-1; D gene: NA; CDR3 protein: CASSYGLSSYNEQFF; CDR3 DNA: TGTGCCAGCAGTTATGGGTTGAGCTCCTACAATGAGCAGTTCTTC
V gene: TRBV19; clone size: NA; J gene: TRBJ2-7; D gene: NA; CDR3 protein: CASSISAAYEQYF; CDR3 DNA: TGTGCCAGTAGTATAAGCGCAGCCTACGAGCAGTACTTC
V gene: TRBV7-9; clone size: NA; J gene: TRBJ2-1; D gene: NA; CDR3 protein: CASSYQYEQFF; CDR3 DNA: TGTGCCAGCAGCTATCAATATGAGCAGTTCTTC
V gene: TRBV7-2; clone size: NA; J gene: TRBJ1-1; D gene: NA; CDR3 protein: CASSLVSRATEAFF; CDR3 DNA: TGTGCCAGCAGCTTAGTAAGCAGGGCCACTGAAGCTTTCTTT
V gene: TRBV7-6; clone size: NA; J gene: TRBJ2-2; D gene: TRBD2; CDR3 protein: CASSPGLAVNTGELFF; CDR3 DNA: TGTGCCAGCAGCCCGGGACTAGCGGTGAACACCGGGGAGCTGTTTTTT
V gene: TRBV28; clone size: NA; J gene: TRBJ1-1; D gene: NA; CDR3 protein: CASSLSGLEAFF; CDR3 DNA: TGTGCCAGCAGTTTATCGGGACTTGAAGCTTTCTTT
V gene: TRBV7-9; clone size: few; J gene: TRBJ2-5; D gene: NA; CDR3 protein: CASSLSWSLGETQYF; CDR3 DNA: TGTGCCAGCAGCTTGTCTTGGAGTCTGGGCGAGACCCAGTACTTC
V gene: TRBV11-2; clone size: many; J gene: TRBJ2-3; D gene: TRBD1; CDR3 protein: CASRKPGWTGDTQYF; CDR3 DNA: TGTGCCAGTCGCAAACCAGGTTGGACAGGAGATACGCAGTATTTT
V gene: TRBV15; clone size: NA; J gene: TRBJ1-6; D gene: NA; CDR3 protein: CATSRDAGRVYF; CDR3 DNA: TGTGCCACCAGCAGAGATGCGGGCAGGGTCTACTTT
V gene: TRBV2; clone size: NA; J gene: TRBJ2-3; D gene: TRBD1; CDR3 protein: CASSEEGQAADTQYF; CDR3 DNA: TGTGCCAGCAGTGAAGAGGGACAGGCCGCAGATACGCAGTATTTT
V gene: TRBV5-1; clone size: NA; J gene: TRBJ2-1; D gene: NA; CDR3 protein: CASSLGEGPPYANEQFF; CDR3 DNA: TGCGCCAGCAGCTTGGGTGAAGGGCCCCCATACGCAAATGAGCAGTTCTTC
V gene: TRBV18; clone size: NA; J gene: TRBJ1-5; D gene: TRBD1; CDR3 protein: CASSPWPTGLANQPQHF; CDR3 DNA: TGTGCCAGCTCACCCTGGCCGACAGGGTTAGCGAATCAGCCCCAGCATTTT
V gene: TRBV7-8; clone size: NA; J gene: TRBJ2-4; D gene: NA; CDR3 protein: CASSLGSARNIQYF; CDR3 DNA: TGTGCCAGCAGCTTAGGCAGTGCCAGAAACATTCAGTACTTC
V gene: TRBV5-1; clone size: NA; J gene: TRBJ1-1; D gene: NA; CDR3 protein: CASSLAGTNTEAFF; CDR3 DNA: TGCGCCAGCAGCTTGGCCGGGACCAACACTGAAGCTTTCTTT
V gene: TRBV14; clone size: few; J gene: TRBJ2-7; D gene: TRBD2; CDR3 protein: CASSQVPGLAGYEQYF; CDR3 DNA: TGTGCCAGCAGCCAAGTACCGGGACTAGCGGGATACGAGCAGTACTTC
V gene: TRBV7-2; clone size: few; J gene: TRBJ1-5; D gene: NA; CDR3 protein: CASSLVENQPQHF; CDR3 DNA: TGTGCCAGCAGCTTAGTGGAGAATCAGCCCCAGCATTTT
V gene: TRBV29-1; clone size: few; J gene: TRBJ2-3; D gene: TRBD1; CDR3 protein: CSVVGTAPDTQYF; CDR3 DNA: TGCAGCGTTGTAGGGACAGCCCCAGATACGCAGTATTTT
V gene: TRBV30; clone size: few; J gene: TRBJ2-3; D gene: TRBD2; CDR3 protein: CAWTGLAGGETQYF; CDR3 DNA: TGTGCCTGGACGGGACTAGCGGGGGGTGAAACGCAGTATTTT
V gene: TRBV30; clone size: NA; J gene: TRBJ1-6; D gene: TRBD1; CDR3 protein: CAWDRGNSPLHF; CDR3 DNA: TGTGCCTGGGACAGGGGGAATTCACCCCTCCACTTT
V gene: TRBV10-3; clone size: few; J gene: TRBJ1-2; D gene: NA; CDR3 protein: CAISESGNYGYTF; CDR3 DNA: TGTGCCATCAGTGAGTCAGGGAACTATGGCTACACCTTC
V gene: TRBV5-6; clone size: few; J gene: TRBJ1-4; D gene: NA; CDR3 protein: CASSLVGHRARGEKLFF; CDR3 DNA: TGTGCCAGCAGCTTGGTAGGGCACAGGGCAAGAGGTGAAAAACTGTTTTTT
V gene: TRBV2; clone size: NA; J gene: TRBJ1-6; D gene: NA; CDR3 protein: CASSKGNSPLHF; CDR3 DNA: TGTGCCAGCAGTAAGGGTAATTCACCCCTCCACTTT
V gene: TRBV19; clone size: NA; J gene: TRBJ1-1; D gene: NA; CDR3 protein: CASAADRWNTEAFF; CDR3 DNA: TGTGCCAGTGCTGCCGACAGGTGGAACACTGAAGCTTTCTTT